The 24 T cell receptor beta chains presented below share a single source sample, sequenced in a study of blood T cells in healthy people across ages. Alongside a J-beta primer mix, a sample-barcoded 5' primer served in a second PCR lasting about 7 to 11 cycles. MiXCR was run by TCRdb on the 5' RACE reads, yielding one entry per CDR3 protein. The top ten clones hold 0.65% to 0.75% of a sample with some 1,000,000 distinct CDR3 sequences, 25% of them seen once. These data are also associated with another study on T cells of mothers and their children.

The specimen was blood. These receptors all stem from a girl aged 2-15 years in good health.

In this sample, this clonotype turned up a few times. The chain combines TRBV28 with TRBJ2-2; D is tentatively TRBD1 or TRBD2 (5 bases each). The germline V and J ends were trimmed by 3 bases and 0 bases, with 11 bases remaining between them. The CDR3 totals 16 residues. Germline V lookup: CDR1 MDHEN, CDR2 SYDVKM. CDR3 coding DNA: TGTGCCAGCAGTTTGTGGACGGGACCGAACACCGGGGAGCTGTTTTTT. It specifies CASSLWTGPNTGELFF.

This clonotype was detected a few times. The rearrangement uses TRBV11-2 and TRBJ2-7; D uncertain. The germline V gene has CDR1 SGHAT and CDR2 FQNNGV. CDR3 length equals 14 residues. Trimming took 0 bases from V and 2 from J, leaving 8 bases between them. CDR3 in amino acids: CASSLDPPPYEQYF. CDR3 DNA: TGTGCCAGCAGCTTAGATCCCCCCCCCTACGAGCAGTACTTC. Together with reference TRBV11-2 and TRBJ2-7, the CDR3 gives the full variable domain: EAGVAQSPRYKIIEKRQSVAFWCNPISGHATLYWYQQILGQGPKLLIQFQNNGVVDDSQLPKDRFSAERLKGVDSTLKIQPAKLEDSAVYLCASSLDPPPYEQYFGPGTRLTVT.

The chain is built from TRBV10-2 and TRBJ2-7; 7 bases are a match to TRBD2. V shed 5 bases, J shed 5 bases, and the junction held 6 bases outside the gene matches. Germline V gene data show CDR1 as WSHSY and CDR2 as SAAADI. There are 13 residues in the CDR3. The CDR3 bases are TGCGCCAGCAGTCCGGGGGGAATTAACGAGCAGTACTTC. Residues: CASSPGGINEQYF.

This chain connects TRBV27 to TRBJ1-1; a possible D gene is TRBD1 (6 bases). Looked up from germline, CDR1 is MNHEY and CDR2 is SMNVEV (reference sequence). With 5 bases removed from V and 6 bases from J, the gap between germline ends came to 19 bases. The CDR3 is 15 residues long. The CDR3 protein is CASSPRGGRLSEAFF. CDR3 DNA: TGTGCCAGCAGTCCCCGGGGGGGCCGGCTTTCTGAAGCTTTCTTT.

Ten or more counts support this clonotype. The chain links TRBV20-1 to TRBJ2-7, with 8 bases identical to TRBD1. V trimming: 3 bases; J trimming: 3 bases; junction bases outside the gene matches: 7. The CDR3 length is 14 residues. Germline V CDR1 and CDR2: DFQATT, SNEGSKA (reference sequence). The CDR3 sequence: CSASLPGGSYEQYF. Here the CDR3 DNA reads TGCAGTGCTAGTCTACCAGGGGGCAGCTACGAGCAGTACTTC.

The sample holds a few counts of this clonotype. V gene TRBV6-6 combines with J gene TRBJ1-2; D is uncertain. Per germline, CDR1 MNHNY and CDR2 SVGAGI (reference sequence). This CDR3 contains 13 residues. V lost 6 bases and J 8 bases, leaving 16 bases between the germline ends. Written as DNA, the CDR3 is TGTGCCAGCAGGGTAGAGGAGGGTGAGGGCTACACCTTC. Its translation: CASRVEEGEGYTF.

This clonotype was found a few times. This chain joins TRBV7-2 and TRBJ1-5; no firm D call. The V gene's germline CDR1 is SGHTA and CDR2 FQGNSA. The CDR3 extends over 13 amino acids. Trimming left V 3 bases short and J 7 bases short, with 10 bases between. CDR3 sequence reads: CASSFEIFQPQHF. The CDR3 DNA is TGTGCCAGCAGCTTCGAAATATTCCAGCCCCAGCATTTT.

The genes are TRBV29-1 and TRBJ2-1, with D hard to call. The V gene lost 4 bases and the J gene lost 3 bases, with 13 bases spanning the gap. CDR3 length: 14 amino acids. CDR1 is SQVTM and CDR2 is ANQGSEA in the germline V gene. In nucleotides, the CDR3 is TGCAGCGTTGGGAGCCAGATACTCTACAATGAGCAGTTCTTC. This codes for CSVGSQILYNEQFF.

This chain connects TRBV4-3 to TRBJ1-1, with D unresolved. Per the germline V gene, CDR1 is LGHNA and CDR2 is YSLEER. Between the trimmed V and J ends, which lost 0 bases and 1 base, there was a span of 6 bases. The CDR3 extends over 14 amino acids. This CDR3 reads CASSQDSANTEAFF. Written as DNA, the CDR3 is TGCGCCAGCAGCCAAGACAGCGCGAACACTGAAGCTTTCTTT.

J is TRBJ1-1 and V is TRBV12-3 or TRBV12-4; D is unresolved. The length of the CDR3 is 14 residues. The ends were cut back, 6 bases at V and 5 bases at J, with 16 bases in the middle. As DNA, the CDR3 is TGTGCCAGCAGCCAAAGCTCCTTGGGGACTGAAGCTTTCTTT. The encoded protein is CASSQSSLGTEAFF.

This clonotype was observed a few times. The chain uses TRBV4-1 and TRBJ2-5, with 12 positions matching TRBD2. The last part of the DNA fits TRBJ2-7 better; the J call may be wrong. The CDR3 is 17 amino acids. CDR1 and CDR2 (germline): MGHRA, YSYEKL. CDR3 nucleotides: TGCGCCAGCAGCCAATTTGTCCTAGCGGGAGGGGGCAACGAGCAGTACTTC. Residues: CASSQFVLAGGGNEQYF.

This clonotype came up a few times. CDR3 sequence: CASSYFTQNEQFF. For the CDR3, the DNA is TGTGCCAGCAGCTACTTTACCCAAAATGAGCAGTTCTTC. The V call is TRBV11-1, the J call TRBJ2-1; D is ambiguous. Per the germline V gene, CDR1 is SGHAT and CDR2 is FQDESV (reference sequence). The CDR3 is 13 residues long. Trimming removed 4 bases at V and 7 bases at J, with 11 bases between.

This clonotype came up a few times. The CDR3 sequence is CASSLGSSVGDEQFF. The CDR3 bases are TGCGCCAGCAGCTTGGGATCCTCTGTTGGGGATGAGCAGTTCTTC. The chain employs TRBV5-1 and TRBJ2-1; no clear D gene. This CDR3 has 15 residues. With 0 bases removed from V and 8 bases from J, the gap between germline ends came to 15 bases. Germline CDR1 and CDR2: SGHRS and YFSETQ.

This sequence joins TRBV28 and TRBJ1-4; no firm D call. The CDR3 has 14 residues. Germline V gene lookup returns CDR1 MDHEN and CDR2 SYDVKM. Trimming pared 2 bases from V and 6 bases from J, leaving 10 bases between. For the CDR3, the DNA is TGTGCCAGCAGTTTAGCGGACGGGCATGAAAAACTGTTTTTT. Its protein is CASSLADGHEKLFF.

Ten or more counts support this clonotype. The chain couples TRBV28 to TRBJ2-4; 9 positions match TRBD2. The CDR3 runs 14 residues. The V gene end was trimmed by 4 bases and the J gene end by 6 bases; junction bases not matched to a gene: 4. Germline values: CDR1 MDHEN, CDR2 SYDVKM. CDR3 protein: CASSYSGGGNIQYF. The DNA for the CDR3 is TGTGCCAGCAGTTATAGCGGGGGCGGAAACATTCAGTACTTC.

To note about this clonotype: A junction boundary mismatches the germline segment, possibly from a read error. V usage is TRBV25-1 and J usage is TRBJ2-7; possibly TRBD1 for D (5 bases). Germline values: CDR1 MGHDK, CDR2 SYGVNS. There are 9 residues in the CDR3. This CDR3 is CAALSKGCF. CDR3 nucleotide sequence: TGTGCCGCCCTTTCAAAGGGGTGCTTC.

This clonotype was seen a handful of times. The chain combines TRBV6-1 with TRBJ2-3; tentative D call: TRBD2 (5 bases). This CDR3 is built from 15 residues. The V end lost 10 bases, the J end lost 2 bases, and 19 bases lay between the germline ends. From germline, CDR1 is MNHNS and CDR2 SASEGT. The CDR3 is CAILPFPGSTDTQYF. Here the CDR3 DNA reads TGTGCCATTCTCCCCTTCCCGGGGTCCACAGATACGCAGTATTTT.

Remarks on this clonotype: It is unclear where the CDR3 begins or ends on the DNA, so no DNA is shown, and the CDR3 is as TCRdb lists it. The chain uses TRBV20-1 and TRBJ2-5. In germline, CDR1 is DFQATT, CDR2 SNEGSKA (reference sequence). The CDR3 is 14 amino acids long, termini counted. The chain's CDR3 is CGARGLGTGETQYF.

This sequence joins TRBV11-2 and TRBJ2-1; no firm D call. Germline CDR1 and CDR2: SGHAT and FQNNGV. With 0 bases removed from V and 6 bases from J, the gap between germline ends came to 15 bases. This CDR3 contains 16 residues. The CDR3 DNA reads TGTGCCAGCAGCTTAGATGTGTCAATGGTTGGCAATGAGCAGTTCTTC. Amino acids: CASSLDVSMVGNEQFF.

The rearrangement uses TRBV7-9 and TRBJ1-6; D is uncertain. The CDR3 spans 14 residues. V gave up 5 bases and J gave up 8 bases, with 13 bases separating them. Germline V gives CDR1 SEHNR, CDR2 FQNEAQ (reference sequence). The CDR3 region is CASSRDGAHSPLHF. CDR3 bases: TGTGCCAGCAGCCGAGACGGAGCCCATTCACCCCTCCACTTT.

V and J are TRBV9 and TRBJ2-3, with D maybe TRBD1 (6 bases). The ends were cut back, 1 base at V and 5 bases at J, with 14 bases in the middle. The germline gives CDR1 SGDLS, CDR2 YYNGEE. CDR3 size: 15 residues. CDR3 nucleotide sequence: TGTGCCAGCAGCGTACAGGGGCGCGGTGGAGATACGCAGTATTTT. It encodes CASSVQGRGGDTQYF. Complete variable domain (other parts from reference TRBV9 and TRBJ2-3): DSGVTQTPKHLITATGQRVTLRCSPRSGDLSVYWYQQSLDQGLQFLIQYYNGEERAKGNILERFSAQQFPDLHSELNLSSLELGDSALYFCASSVQGRGGDTQYFGPGTRLTVL.

With regard to this clonotype: The CDR3 carries no conserved terminal phenylalanine or tryptophan, so it likely arises from a read error. J is TRBJ2-1 and V is TRBV12-3 or TRBV12-4; 12 bases are shared with TRBD2. The CDR3 totals 19 residues. The CDR3 region has the DNA TGCGCCAGCAGCCTCGGACTAGCGGGGAGCCCCATCTTAAGGAATGAGCAGTTCTCC. It encodes CASSLGLAGSPILRNEQFS.

This clonotype was detected only a few times. The CDR3 nucleotides read TGCAGCGGGGGAACAGGGGGCGGTTGGGGTGAGCAGTTCTTC. This codes for CSGGTGGGWGEQFF. The chain employs TRBV29-1 and TRBJ2-1; 9 nucleotides align to TRBD1. The CDR3 has 14 amino acids. V was pared by 7 bases and J by 9 bases, with 13 bases of the junction left unmatched. The germline V gene has CDR1 SQVTM and CDR2 ANQGSEA.

This clonotype has ten or more counts. The chain combines TRBV12-3 or TRBV12-4 with TRBJ2-5; the match to TRBD2 covers 11 bases. V lost 4 bases and J lost 4; bases outside the gene matches: 5. The CDR3 is 15 residues long. The CDR3 is CASSSLAGGRETQYF. CDR3 nucleotide sequence: TGTGCCAGCAGTTCTTTAGCGGGAGGGCGAGAGACCCAGTACTTC.